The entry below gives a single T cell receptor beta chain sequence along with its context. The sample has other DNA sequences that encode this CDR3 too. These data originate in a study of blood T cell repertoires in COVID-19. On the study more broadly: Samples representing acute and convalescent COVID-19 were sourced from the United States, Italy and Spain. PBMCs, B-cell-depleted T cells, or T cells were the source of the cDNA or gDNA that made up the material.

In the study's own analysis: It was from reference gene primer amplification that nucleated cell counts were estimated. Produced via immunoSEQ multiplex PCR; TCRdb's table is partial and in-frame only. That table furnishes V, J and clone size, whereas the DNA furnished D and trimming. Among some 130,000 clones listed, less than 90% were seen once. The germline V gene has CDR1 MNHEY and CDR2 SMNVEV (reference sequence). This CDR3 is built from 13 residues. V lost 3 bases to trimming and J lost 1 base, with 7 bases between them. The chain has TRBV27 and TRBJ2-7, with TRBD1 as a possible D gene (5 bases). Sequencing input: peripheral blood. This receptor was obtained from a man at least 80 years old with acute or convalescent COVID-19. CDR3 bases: TGTGCCAGCAGTTTCCAGGGTTCCTACGAGCAGTACTTC. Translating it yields CASSFQGSYEQYF.